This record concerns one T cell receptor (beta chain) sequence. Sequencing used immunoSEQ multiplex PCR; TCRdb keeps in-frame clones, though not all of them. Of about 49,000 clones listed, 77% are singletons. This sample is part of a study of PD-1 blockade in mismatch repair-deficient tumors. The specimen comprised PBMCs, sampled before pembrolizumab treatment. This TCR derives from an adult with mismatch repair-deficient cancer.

CDR3 loop: CASSLGLANTGELFF. In DNA, the CDR3 is TGTGCCAGCAGCCTGGGACTAGCGAACACCGGGGAGCTGTTTTTT. The rearrangement joins TRBV7-9 to TRBJ2-2; 8 bases fit TRBD2. Germline loops: CDR1 SEHNR, CDR2 FQNEAQ (reference sequence). Trimming took 5 bases from V and 0 from J; bases not matched to a gene: 2. CDR3 size: 15 residues.